The clone carrying this T cell receptor beta chain is a singleton in its sample. Its antigen is unknown. The data derive from a study of cytomegalovirus exposure and HLA in healthy donors. The study, taken as a whole, reports: One cluster of highly shared sequence variants probably arose as a sequencing artifact. A later analysis associated roughly 15,000 TCR beta sequences with HLA alleles at a 0.05 false discovery rate.

Trimming shortened V by 8 bases and J by 0 bases, and 5 bases separated the two germline ends. This CDR3 has 13 amino acids. Germline V CDR1 and CDR2: MDHEN, SYDVKM. Amplification used 60 Vbeta primers and 13 Jbeta primers. The assay was immunoSEQ multiplex PCR, and TCRdb's table has in-frame clones only and misses some. The sample has roughly 180,000 clones; 65% to 90% are singletons. The clonotype was recovered from a girl between 2 and 10 years old in good health and CMV-seropositive. V usage is TRBV28 and J usage is TRBJ2-6, with no clear D. Material: PBMCs. The CDR3: CASLDSGANVLTF. For the CDR3, the DNA is TGTGCCAGCCTAGACTCTGGGGCCAACGTCCTGACTTTC.